The sequence of this T cell receptor beta chain was determined in a study of regulatory T cells in long-lasting Graves disease. For TCR beta, libraries came from iRepertoire HTBI primers and Arm-PCR of CDR3 regions. A single record per CDR3 protein comes from TCRdb applying MiXCR to the multiplex PCR reads. The repertoire has roughly 470,000 distinct CDR3 sequences, about 20% of them found once; the top ten carry 6.5% to 10%. This clonotype has at least ten counts. The CDR3 extends over 14 amino acids. V was clipped by 7 bases and J by 5 bases, with 18 bases between them. Germline CDR1 is SGHAT and CDR2 is FQNNGV. Specified time point: persistent/refractory GD, antithyroid drugs over 5 years with positive TRAb. Isolated PBMC RNA provided the starting material for the TCR library. With EDTA tubes as the receptacles, nine milliliters of peripheral blood were drawn.

This chain joins TRBV11-2 and TRBJ2-7; the D is unclear. The specimen was peripheral blood mononuclear cells (PBMCs), collected when the disease was refractory, from a patient treated with antithyroid drugs. This receptor was taken from a female donor with Graves disease. The CDR3 DNA sequence: TGTGCCAGCACCCCCGTAAGGGTTTACCACGAGCAGTACTTC. Its translation: CASTPVRVYHEQYF.